The sequence of this T cell receptor (beta chain) was determined in a study of blood T cells in healthy people across ages. Broader study findings: Measured against age, TCR beta diversity per million T cells decreased in a roughly linear manner.

Next came a second PCR, run for about 7 to 11 cycles, which used a sample-barcoded 5' primer along with a J-beta primer mix. TCRdb re-derived calls from the 5' RACE reads in MiXCR, one entry per CDR3 protein. The sample carries around 990,000 distinct CDR3 sequences, around 27% recorded once. This clonotype was seen ten or more times. No antigen is known for it. V lost 4 bases and J lost 5, with 13 bases in between. Germline values: CDR1 SGHRS, CDR2 YFSETQ. This CDR3 has 13 residues. The same sample was also studied in work on T cells of mothers and their children. Per that paper: Donation came from a few healthy Caucasian mothers together with their six children.

This clonotype was sampled from a girl aged 2-10 years in good health. What was sequenced was blood. This chain links TRBV5-1 with TRBJ2-7; D perhaps matches TRBD2 (6 bases). The CDR3 DNA reads TGCGCCAGCAGCCCCCGGGGAGGAGACGAGCAGTACTTC. Amino acid sequence: CASSPRGGDEQYF.